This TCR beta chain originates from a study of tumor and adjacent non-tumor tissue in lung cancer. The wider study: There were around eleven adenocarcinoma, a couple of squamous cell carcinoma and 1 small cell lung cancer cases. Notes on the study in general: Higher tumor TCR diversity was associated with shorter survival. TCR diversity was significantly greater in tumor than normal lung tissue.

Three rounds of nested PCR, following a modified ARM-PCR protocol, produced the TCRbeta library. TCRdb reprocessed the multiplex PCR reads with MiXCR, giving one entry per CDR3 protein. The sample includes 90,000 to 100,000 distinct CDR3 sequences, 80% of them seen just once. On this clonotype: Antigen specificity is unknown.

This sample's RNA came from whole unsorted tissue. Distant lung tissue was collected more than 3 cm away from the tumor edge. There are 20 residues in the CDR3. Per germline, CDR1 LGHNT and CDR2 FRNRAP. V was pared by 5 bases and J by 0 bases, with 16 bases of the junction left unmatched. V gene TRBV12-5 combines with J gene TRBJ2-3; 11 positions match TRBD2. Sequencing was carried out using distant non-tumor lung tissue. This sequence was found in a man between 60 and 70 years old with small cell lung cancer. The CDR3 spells CASGPLGGSGRATSTDTQYF. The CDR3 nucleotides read TGTGCTAGTGGTCCGCTGGGGGGTAGCGGGAGGGCAACCAGCACAGATACGCAGTATTTT.